These T cell receptor beta chains were read from a single sample in a study of blood T cell repertoires in COVID-19. Profiled with immunoSEQ multiplex PCR; TCRdb holds only in-frame clones, not every one. The sample consists of just under 55,000 clones, 90% to 95% of them appearing once. The sequenced material came from peripheral blood. The receptors derive from a man aged 50-59 years with acute or convalescent COVID-19. CDR3s include the opening cysteine and the closing phenylalanine or tryptophan. D genes are given only for firm matches. Size tells how often a clone was seen (once, few, many) or the class of an expanded clone, and some rows leave it out.

abundance	v_gene	j_gene	d_gene	len	CDR3nt	CDR3aa
NA	TRBV5-1	TRBJ2-2	TRBD2	16	TGCGCCAGCAGCTTCGGACTAGCGGGAGTCACCGGGGAGCTGTTTTTT	CASSFGLAGVTGELFF
NA	TRBV4-3	TRBJ2-3	TRBD2	16	TGCGCCAGCAGCCAAGAGGCGGGACTAGGGGCAGATACGCAGTATTTT	CASSQEAGLGADTQYF
NA	TRBV4-3	TRBJ1-2	NA	19	TGCGCCAGCAGCCAAGAGACGAGTAGGAGGGCAGGTCCTAACTATGGCTACACCTTC	CASSQETSRRAGPNYGYTF
NA	TRBV11-3	TRBJ2-2	NA	18	TGTGCCAGCAGCTTAGAACTCTGGCGACAGCCTAACACCGGGGAGCTGTTTTTT	CASSLELWRQPNTGELFF
NA	TRBV5-1	TRBJ2-2	TRBD2	16	TGCGCCAGCAGCTTGGGACTAGCGGTGAACACCGGGGAGCTGTTTTTT	CASSLGLAVNTGELFF
NA	TRBV11-3	TRBJ2-1	TRBD2	16	TGTGCCAGCAACGTTGGACTAGCGGGAGACGGAGATGAGCAGTTCTTC	CASNVGLAGDGDEQFF
NA	TRBV6-4	TRBJ2-3	TRBD2	15	TGTGCCAGCAGTGACGGGACTAGCGGCACAGATACGCAGTATTTT	CASSDGTSGTDTQYF
NA	TRBV3-1/TRBV3-2	TRBJ2-5	TRBD2	16	TGTGCCAGCAGCCAAGCAGGGACTAGGAATCAAGAGACCCAGTACTTC	CASSQAGTRNQETQYF
NA	TRBV29-1	TRBJ2-1	TRBD2	15	TGCAGCGTTGGGTCGGCTAGCGGGACGAACAATGAGCAGTTCTTC	CSVGSASGTNNEQFF
few	TRBV23-1	TRBJ1-6	NA	16	TGCGCCAGCCTCCCCCGCACAAACCTCTCAGATTCACCCCTCCACTTT	CASLPRTNLSDSPLHF
NA	TRBV2	TRBJ2-1	TRBD2	14	TGTGCCAGCATTAGCGGGAGGGCCTACAATGAGCAGTTCTTC	CASISGRAYNEQFF
NA	TRBV18	TRBJ2-7	NA	17	TGTGCCAGCTCACCACTTCCACCTCCAGAAAACTCCTACGAGCAGTACTTC	CASSPLPPPENSYEQYF
NA	TRBV7-9	TRBJ2-3	TRBD2	15	TGTGCCAGCAGCGACGATCGAGCGGGAGCACATACGCAGTATTTT	CASSDDRAGAHTQYF
few	TRBV19	TRBJ1-1	NA	13	TGTGCCAGTAGTGCCCAGGCGAACACTGAAGCTTTCTTT	CASSAQANTEAFF
NA	TRBV18	TRBJ2-5	NA	13	TGTGCCAGCTCGCAAAACCAGCGGGAGACCCAGTACTTC	CASSQNQRETQYF
NA	TRBV18	TRBJ1-3	NA	16	TGTGCCAGCTCGTCGGACAGCCCGGCGGGCGGAAACACCATATATTTT	CASSSDSPAGGNTIYF
NA	TRBV18	TRBJ2-7	NA	15	TGTGCCAGCTCACCACCGTCCGGGGAGGTTGGCGAGCAGTACTTC	CASSPPSGEVGEQYF